Shown below are 20 T cell receptor beta chains from a single sample sequenced in a study of blood T cell repertoires in COVID-19. Method: immunoSEQ multiplex PCR; TCRdb's copy keeps in-frame clones and lacks some. The sample has 300,000 or so clones, about 90% seen once. Sample: PBMCs or T cells enriched from blood (not recorded which). These receptors all come from a woman in her twenties or thirties who had recovered from COVID-19.

The rearrangement joins TRBV12-5 to TRBJ2-5; the match to TRBD1 covers 10 bases. With V trimmed by 5 bases and J by 5 bases, 8 bases remained unmatched. Germline V lookup: CDR1 LGHNT, CDR2 FRNRAP. The CDR3 totals 15 residues. The CDR3 loop reads CASGNRDRGFETQYF. The CDR3 DNA reads as TGTGCTAGTGGTAACCGGGACAGGGGTTTCGAGACCCAGTACTTC. Full variable domain (remainder filled in from reference TRBV12-5 and TRBJ2-5): DARVTQTPRHKVTEMGQEVTMRCQPILGHNTVFWYRQTMMQGLELLAYFRNRAPLDDSGMPKDRFSAEMPDATLATLKIQPSEPRDSAVYFCASGNRDRGFETQYFGPGTRLLVL.

CDR3 nucleotides: TGTGCCAGCAGCTTCTTGACAGGCTCCAATGAGCAGTTCTTC. Translated: CASSFLTGSNEQFF. The chain uses TRBV7-8 and TRBJ2-1; perhaps TRBD1 as D (6 bases). The V end lost 3 bases, the J end lost 6 bases, and 12 bases lay between the germline ends. Germline V gene sequence: CDR1 SGHVS, CDR2 FQNEAQ. The CDR3 covers 14 residues. Looking up the rest from reference TRBV7-8 and TRBJ2-1 gives the full variable domain: GAGVSQSPRYKVAKRGQDVALRCDPISGHVSLFWYQQALGQGPEFLTYFQNEAQLDKSGLPSDRFFAERPEGSVSTLKIQRTQQEDSAVYLCASSFLTGSNEQFFGPGTRLTVL.

The gene calls are TRBV2 and TRBJ1-1; 11 bases match TRBD1. The CDR3 is 15 residues long. CDR1 SNHLY and CDR2 FYNNEI come from the germline V gene. The J segment lost 2 bases and the V segment lost 6 bases, leaving 5 bases of the junction unmatched. CDR3 sequence (DNA): TGTGCCAGCAGGAAGGACAGGGGGCCAAACACTGAAGCTTTCTTT. Translated, it gives CASRKDRGPNTEAFF.

The chain employs TRBV5-6 and TRBJ2-5; 12 nucleotides line up with TRBD1. The CDR3 is 16 amino acids. V lost 4 bases to trimming and J lost 2 bases; unmatched junction nucleotides: 6. CDR1 is SGHDT and CDR2 is YYEEEE in the germline V gene. The CDR3 sequence is CASSPGQGAAQETQYF. The CDR3 DNA is TGTGCCAGCAGCCCGGGACAGGGGGCGGCACAAGAGACCCAGTACTTC.

The chain uses TRBV19 and TRBJ2-5; TRBD2 matches at 7 bases. Germline V lookup: CDR1 LNHDA, CDR2 SQIVND (reference sequence). Germline trimming cut 4 bases from V and 3 bases from J; bases unmatched to any gene: 5. This CDR3 contains 14 residues. The CDR3 loop reads CASSTGLTEETQYF. The CDR3, as DNA: TGTGCCAGTAGTACGGGACTAACCGAAGAGACCCAGTACTTC. Complete variable domain (other parts from reference TRBV19 and TRBJ2-5): DGGITQSPKYLFRKEGQNVTLSCEQNLNHDAMYWYRQDPGQGLRLIYYSQIVNDFQKGDIAEGYSVSREKKESFPLTVTSAQKNPTAFYLCASSTGLTEETQYFGPGTRLLVL.

The chain couples TRBV28 to TRBJ2-1, with 8 bases identical to TRBD2. The J segment lost 0 bases and the V segment lost 4 bases, leaving 11 bases of the junction unmatched. Germline lookup yields CDR1 MDHEN and CDR2 SYDVKM. The CDR3 is 18 residues long. Here the CDR3 DNA reads TGTGCCAGCAGTTCACCTTCAGAACTAGCGGTCTCCTACAATGAGCAGTTCTTC. Translated: CASSSPSELAVSYNEQFF.

The chain couples TRBV15 to TRBJ1-1, with TRBD1 as a possible D gene (6 bases). The V end was cut by 4 bases, the J end by 1 base, with 19 bases between. The germline V gene has CDR1 LNHNV and CDR2 YYDKDF (reference sequence). The CDR3 totals 17 residues. This chain's CDR3 is CATSTRGQGWGNTEAFF. The CDR3 DNA follows: TGTGCCACCAGCACTCGGGGACAAGGATGGGGGAACACTGAAGCTTTCTTT.

This chain links TRBV24-1 with TRBJ1-5; TRBD1 matches at 8 bases. J gave up 1 base and V 5 bases, and 6 bases lay outside the gene matches. The V gene's germline CDR1 is KGHDR and CDR2 SFDVKD. This CDR3 has 16 amino acids. The CDR3 DNA sequence: TGTGCCACCAGTGCAGGAGACAGGGGAAGCAATCAGCCCCAGCATTTT. It translates to CATSAGDRGSNQPQHF.

This chain's CDR3 is CASSQGPAGGSTDTQYF. The CDR3 coding sequence is TGCGCCAGCAGCCAAGGCCCGGCAGGGGGGAGCACAGATACGCAGTATTTT. This rearrangement joins TRBV4-1 to TRBJ2-3, with a possible D match to TRBD1 (7 bases). CDR1 MGHRA and CDR2 YSYEKL come from the germline V gene. The CDR3 spans 17 residues. V was clipped by 1 base and J by 0 bases, with 14 bases between them.

The gene calls are TRBV27 and TRBJ2-7, with D perhaps TRBD2 (6 bases). Germline CDR1 reads MNHEY; CDR2 reads SMNVEV (reference sequence). V was cut by 6 bases and J by 6 bases, with 21 bases left in between. The CDR3 runs 15 residues. CDR3 in amino acids: CASRRETAGTGEQYF. In DNA form, the CDR3 reads TGTGCCAGCAGGCGTGAGACGGCGGGGACGGGCGAGCAGTACTTC.

The rearrangement links TRBV5-1 to TRBJ1-1; D is undetermined. Germline V CDR1 and CDR2: SGHRS, YFSETQ. The CDR3 loop spans 14 amino acids. V lost 2 bases and J lost 1, with 9 bases in between. The CDR3 coding sequence is TGCGCCAGCAGCTTTGGCTTTCCGAACACTGAAGCTTTCTTT. Translating gives CASSFGFPNTEAFF.

As for this clone: At the DNA level, this CDR3 is encoded by other sequences in the same sample as well. The chain recombines TRBV5-1 with TRBJ1-1; D not resolved. This CDR3 has 14 amino acids. CDR1 and CDR2 from the germline V gene are SGHRS and YFSETQ. V lost 0 bases, J lost 0 bases, and 6 bases lay in between. As DNA, the CDR3 is TGCGCCAGCAGCTTGGACGGGGTGAACACTGAAGCTTTCTTT. Its protein is CASSLDGVNTEAFF.

The chain is built from TRBV19 and TRBJ1-6; no clear D. The V end was cut by 3 bases, the J end by 6 bases, with 12 bases between. CDR3 size: 15 residues. Germline CDR1 LNHDA, CDR2 SQIVND (reference sequence). The CDR3 loop is CASSIVARINSPLHF. The CDR3 DNA sequence: TGTGCCAGTAGTATCGTCGCGAGGATTAATTCACCCCTCCACTTT. The variable domain in full, completed from reference TRBV19 and TRBJ1-6, reads DGGITQSPKYLFRKEGQNVTLSCEQNLNHDAMYWYRQDPGQGLRLIYYSQIVNDFQKGDIAEGYSVSREKKESFPLTVTSAQKNPTAFYLCASSIVARINSPLHFGNGTRLTVT.

V is TRBV19 and J is TRBJ1-1; tentatively, D is TRBD1 (6 bases). The V and J ends lost 4 bases and 0 bases respectively, with 18 bases between them. Germline V gives CDR1 LNHDA, CDR2 SQIVND (reference sequence). The CDR3 runs to 17 residues. As DNA, the CDR3 is TGTGCCAGTAGTAAGAGGACAGTGGGTTTAATGAACACTGAAGCTTTCTTT. Residues: CASSKRTVGLMNTEAFF.

This clone showed up just a few times. The chain combines TRBV5-6 with TRBJ1-2; maybe TRBD1 (6 bases). The CDR3 spans 13 residues. V was cut by 4 bases and J by 6 bases, with 13 bases left in between. Germline CDR1 SGHDT, CDR2 YYEEEE. CDR3 coding DNA: TGTGCCAGCAGCGACGTAGGGGGAAATGGCTACACCTTC. Translated: CASSDVGGNGYTF.

This clone was detected once. Other DNA sequences in this sample translate to the same CDR3. The rearrangement uses TRBV6-5 and TRBJ2-2; no definite D call. Trimming removed 0 bases at V and 3 bases at J, with 5 bases between. The CDR3 runs to 14 residues. Germline V lookup: CDR1 MNHEY, CDR2 SVGAGI. The CDR3 loop reads CASSYSRDTGELFF. In DNA form, the CDR3 reads TGTGCCAGCAGTTACTCCCGGGACACCGGGGAGCTGTTTTTT.

The chain uses TRBV25-1 and TRBJ2-1, with a tentative D call TRBD1 (7 bases). Germline loops: CDR1 MGHDK, CDR2 SYGVNS. There are 15 residues in the CDR3. Trimming left V 5 bases short and J 2 bases short, with 13 bases between. The CDR3 loop is CASSRRDSTYNEQFF. As DNA, the CDR3 is TGTGCCAGCAGTAGGAGGGACAGCACCTACAATGAGCAGTTCTTC.

The count of this clone is one. The chain combines TRBV7-9 with TRBJ1-4; D possibly corresponds to TRBD1 (5 bases). Germline values: CDR1 SEHNR, CDR2 FQNEAQ (reference sequence). The CDR3 sequence is 16 residues long. V dropped 6 bases and J dropped 3 bases, with 17 bases sitting between them. CDR3 nucleotide sequence: TGTGCCAGCAGGGCGGGGCGGGCTACGGCTAATGAAAAACTGTTTTTT. Translated: CASRAGRATANEKLFF.

The count of this clone is one. The rearrangement links TRBV7-6 to TRBJ2-2; TRBD1 matches at 12 bases. CDR1 and CDR2 (germline): SGHVS, FNYEAQ. The CDR3 is 16 residues long. The V and J ends lost 2 bases and 6 bases, in that order; junction bases with no gene match: 4. CDR3 residues: CASSLSWDRGPGELFF. The CDR3 region has the DNA TGTGCCAGCAGCTTAAGTTGGGACAGGGGGCCCGGGGAGCTGTTTTTT.

V usage is TRBV6-5 and J usage is TRBJ1-1; D may be TRBD1 (5 bases). The V end lost 6 bases, the J end lost 3 bases, and 17 bases lay between the germline ends. CDR3 length equals 15 residues. The germline CDR1 and CDR2 sequences are MNHEY and SVGAGI. The CDR3 DNA reads as TGTGCCAGCAGAGCGACAGTAGGGCACCACACTGAAGCTTTCTTT. Encoded protein: CASRATVGHHTEAFF.